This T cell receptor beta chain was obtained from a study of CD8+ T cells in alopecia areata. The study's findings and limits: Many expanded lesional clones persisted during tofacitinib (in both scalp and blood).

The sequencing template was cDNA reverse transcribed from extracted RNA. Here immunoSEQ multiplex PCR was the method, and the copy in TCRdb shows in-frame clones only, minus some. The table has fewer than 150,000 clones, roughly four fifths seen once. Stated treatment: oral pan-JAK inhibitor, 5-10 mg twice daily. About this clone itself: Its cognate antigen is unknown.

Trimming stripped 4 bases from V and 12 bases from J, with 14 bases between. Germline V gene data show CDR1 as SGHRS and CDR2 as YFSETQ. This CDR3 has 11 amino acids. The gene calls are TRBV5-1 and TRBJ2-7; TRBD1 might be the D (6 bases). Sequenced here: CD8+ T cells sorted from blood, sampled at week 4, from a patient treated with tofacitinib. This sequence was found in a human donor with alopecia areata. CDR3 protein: CASSHLQGLYF. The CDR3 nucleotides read TGCGCCAGCAGCCACCTACAGGGATTGTACTTC.